This passage covers 4 T cell receptor beta chains from one sample sequenced in a study of blood T cell repertoires in COVID-19. Only in-frame clones appear in the TCRdb table, and some are missing; sequencing was by immunoSEQ multiplex PCR. Counted here are just over 300,000 clones, under 90% occurring once; the ten biggest clones make up 3.5% to 4.5%. Sequenced sample: PBMCs or T cells enriched from blood (not recorded which). The receptors derive from a man aged 25 to 45 who had recovered from COVID-19.

This sequence joins TRBV12-3 or TRBV12-4 and TRBJ1-5, with a tentative D call TRBD1 (6 bases). V shed 3 bases and J shed 7 bases, with 10 bases lying between them. The CDR3 extends over 13 amino acids. The CDR3: CASSLRGTQPQHF. The CDR3 coding sequence is TGTGCCAGCAGTTTGAGGGGGACCCAGCCCCAGCATTTT.

V and J are TRBV4-1 and TRBJ2-7, with a possible D match to TRBD2 (6 bases). The CDR3 extends over 13 amino acids. Germline CDR1 and CDR2: MGHRA and YSYEKL. Trimming took 10 bases from V and 0 from J, leaving 13 bases between them. The CDR3 loop reads CATGTPASYEQYF. The CDR3 bases are TGCGCCACCGGGACTCCTGCCTCCTACGAGCAGTACTTC.

This rearrangement joins TRBV18 to TRBJ1-2; the D is unclear. The V gene lost 4 bases and the J gene lost 5 bases, with 17 bases spanning the gap. The CDR3 runs 15 residues. Germline assignment: CDR1 KGHSH and CDR2 LQKENI. This CDR3 reads CASSLPPGSIYGYTF. The CDR3 DNA sequence: TGTGCCAGCTCACTGCCCCCGGGGAGCATTTATGGCTACACCTTC.

The CDR3 bases are TGTGCCAGCAGCTTAGTTTCGGGGGGGGATCAGCCCCAGCATTTT. Protein: CASSLVSGGDQPQHF. The gene calls are TRBV7-8 and TRBJ1-5, with a weak D call TRBD1 (5 bases). The V gene lost 1 base and the J gene lost 5 bases, with 12 bases spanning the gap. Looked up from germline, CDR1 is SGHVS and CDR2 is FQNEAQ. This CDR3 contains 15 residues.